Listed below are T cell receptor beta chains from one sample, sequenced in a study of blood T cells in healthy people across ages. TCRdb re-called the 5' RACE reads with MiXCR, one entry per CDR3 protein. This table has more than 1.4 million distinct CDR3 sequences, approximately 38% appearing once. Sample: blood. The receptors here all came from a woman aged 18-29 years in good health. CDR3s include the opening cysteine and the closing phenylalanine or tryptophan. A D gene is named only where the DNA matches it firmly. Not every row has a clone size; where given, it reads once, few, many or a size class.

J gene | clone size | D gene | V gene | CDR3 protein | CDR3 DNA
TRBJ2-2 | few | NA | TRBV15 | CATSRVGSGNGELFF | TGTGCCACCAGCAGAGTCGGTAGCGGTAACGGGGAGCTGTTTTTT
TRBJ1-2 | NA | TRBD1 | TRBV5-1 | CASSWDSTYDYTF | TGCGCCAGCAGCTGGGACAGCACCTATGACTACACCTTC
TRBJ2-1 | NA | NA | TRBV19 | CASSIEDYNEQFF | TGTGCCAGTAGTATCGAGGATTACAATGAGCAGTTCTTC
TRBJ1-2 | NA | NA | TRBV5-1 | CASSLVGESNYGYTF | TGCGCCAGCAGCTTGGTCGGGGAGTCCAACTATGGCTACACCTTC
TRBJ1-1 | NA | NA | TRBV20-1 | CTPGGAGEAFF | TGCACCCCCGGGGGCGCTGGTGAAGCTTTCTTT
TRBJ2-7 | NA | TRBD1 | TRBV29-1 | CSVQTGSAYEQYF | TGCAGCGTACAGACAGGGTCCGCCTACGAGCAGTACTTC
TRBJ2-1 | NA | NA | TRBV3-1 | CASSLRKSGEQFF | TGTGCCAGCAGCCTTAGGAAGAGTGGGGAGCAGTTCTTC
TRBJ2-5 | NA | TRBD2 | TRBV6-2/TRBV6-3 | CASSYPTSGGHQETQYF | TGTGCCAGCAGTTACCCGACTAGCGGGGGACATCAAGAGACCCAGTACTTC
TRBJ2-5 | NA | NA | TRBV21-1 | CASSPSGGLQETQYF | TGTGCCAGCAGTCCTAGCGGGGGGTTACAAGAGACCCAGTACTTC
TRBJ2-3 | NA | NA | TRBV5-1 | CASSLAQGLDTDTQYF | TGCGCCAGCAGCTTGGCCCAGGGACTCGACACAGATACGCAGTATTTT
TRBJ2-1 | NA | NA | TRBV20-1 | CSASLTGRPSYNEQFF | TGCAGTGCTAGTCTTACGGGACGGCCGTCATACAATGAGCAGTTCTTC
TRBJ2-1 | few | TRBD2 | TRBV4-1 | CASSQDRKRGGSRDEQFF | TGCGCCAGCAGCCAGGATCGGAAGCGGGGGGGCTCACGGGATGAGCAGTTCTTC
TRBJ2-1 | once | NA | TRBV20-1 | CSASYLAGPYNEQFF | TGCAGTGCTAGTTATCTGGCGGGCCCCTACAATGAGCAGTTCTTC
TRBJ2-3 | NA | TRBD2 | TRBV7-2 | CASSPYTSGTTDTQYF | TGTGCCAGCAGCCCTTACACTAGCGGGACCACAGATACGCAGTATTTT
TRBJ2-5 | few | TRBD2 | TRBV29-1 | CSVEQAGAPYF | TGCAGCGTTGAGCAAGCGGGAGCCCCGTACTTC
TRBJ2-3 | NA | TRBD1 | TRBV10-3 | CAIQQGARGTDTQYF | TGTGCCATCCAACAGGGGGCTCGCGGCACAGATACGCAGTATTTT
TRBJ2-5 | NA | TRBD2 | TRBV5-1 | CASSPGTSGPSSGETQYF | TGCGCCAGCAGCCCCGGGACTAGCGGCCCCTCCTCCGGTGAGACCCAGTACTTC
TRBJ1-6 | NA | TRBD1 | TRBV25-1 | CARSKGQPYSPLHF | TGTGCCAGAAGTAAGGGACAGCCTTATTCACCCCTCCACTTT
TRBJ2-3 | few | TRBD1 | TRBV28 | CASSLIRTGLDTQYF | TGTGCCAGCAGTTTGATCCGGACAGGACTAGATACGCAGTATTTT
TRBJ2-7 | few | TRBD1 | TRBV20-1 | CSAPLGGQPYEQYF | TGCAGTGCTCCCCTAGGGGGACAGCCCTACGAGCAGTACTTC
TRBJ2-2 | few | TRBD1 | TRBV29-1 | CSGGDRGLGELFF | TGCAGCGGTGGGGACAGGGGGCTAGGGGAGCTGTTTTTT
TRBJ2-1 | many | NA | TRBV7-2 | CASSLFSSYNEQFF | TGTGCCAGCAGCTTATTTAGCAGTTACAATGAGCAGTTCTTC
TRBJ2-2 | few | NA | TRBV3-1 | CASSQGHSWDRNTGELFF | TGTGCCAGCAGCCAAGGCCACAGTTGGGATCGGAACACCGGGGAGCTGTTTTTT
TRBJ2-7 | NA | TRBD2 | TRBV14 | CASSQDSLAGYYEQYF | TGTGCCAGCAGCCAAGATTCTCTAGCGGGCTACTACGAGCAGTACTTC
TRBJ2-3 | NA | NA | TRBV24-1 | CATSDLGGNTDTQYF | TGTGCCACCAGTGATTTAGGCGGAAACACAGATACGCAGTATTTT
TRBJ2-7 | few | NA | TRBV12-3/TRBV12-4 | CASSWGADEQYF | TGTGCCAGCAGTTGGGGGGCCGACGAGCAGTACTTC
TRBJ2-7 | NA | NA | TRBV20-1 | CSAKDGGYEQYF | TGCAGTGCCAAAGACGGCGGCTACGAGCAGTACTTC
TRBJ2-5 | many | TRBD1 | TRBV6-5 | CASSPDRVDWTQYF | TGTGCCAGCAGTCCTGACAGGGTCGATTGGACCCAGTACTTC
TRBJ2-7 | few | NA | TRBV18 | CASSPPDRNGYEQYF | TGTGCCAGCTCACCACCGGACAGAAATGGCTACGAGCAGTACTTC
TRBJ2-3 | NA | TRBD2 | TRBV6-4 | CASSIAGGEADTQYF | TGTGCCAGCAGTATAGCGGGGGGCGAGGCAGATACGCAGTATTTT
TRBJ2-1 | few | NA | TRBV11-2 | CASSLGTDGEQFF | TGTGCCAGCAGCCTAGGGACGGATGGAGAGCAGTTCTTC
TRBJ2-7 | NA | NA | TRBV27 | CASSFIGGFSPYEQYF | TGTGCCAGCAGTTTCATCGGGGGCTTCAGCCCCTACGAGCAGTACTTC
TRBJ1-1 | NA | NA | TRBV5-1 | CARGRGSPDTEAFF | TGCGCCAGAGGGCGGGGAAGCCCGGACACTGAAGCTTTCTTT
TRBJ1-1 | NA | TRBD1 | TRBV2 | CASRAVAGGGSLRETEAFF | TGTGCCAGCAGGGCGGTGGCAGGGGGCGGATCTCTCCGGGAAACTGAAGCTTTCTTT
TRBJ2-1 | NA | NA | TRBV25-1 | CASTASGNEQFF | TGTGCCAGCACCGCCTCTGGCAATGAGCAGTTCTTC
TRBJ2-1 | NA | TRBD1 | TRBV20-1 | CSARTPRGRGEQFF | TGCAGTGCTAGAACCCCCAGGGGGCGCGGTGAGCAGTTCTTC
TRBJ2-3 | few | NA | TRBV9 | CASSAGHFPADTQYF | TGTGCCAGCAGCGCGGGACATTTTCCCGCAGATACGCAGTATTTT
TRBJ2-1 | NA | NA | TRBV7-9 | CASSPPGGPSEQFF | TGTGCCAGCAGCCCCCCCGGGGGTCCTTCAGAGCAGTTCTTC
TRBJ1-2 | NA | NA | TRBV10-3 | CAISEAGRDSIYTF | TGTGCCATCAGTGAGGCGGGCAGGGACTCCATCTACACCTTC
TRBJ2-5 | few | NA | TRBV20-1 | CSARAGEETQYF | TGCAGTGCTAGAGCGGGGGAAGAGACCCAGTACTTC
TRBJ2-1 | NA | NA | TRBV18 | CASSPSTGLTYNEQFF | TGTGCCAGCTCACCTTCGACAGGTTTGACCTACAATGAGCAGTTCTTC
TRBJ2-1 | NA | TRBD2 | TRBV6-4 | CASSLQGLAGNNEQFF | TGTGCCAGCAGTCTCCAAGGACTAGCGGGGAACAATGAGCAGTTCTTC
TRBJ2-1 | few | TRBD2 | TRBV20-1 | CSATKLAGASYNEQFF | TGCAGTGCTACTAAACTAGCGGGAGCCTCCTACAATGAGCAGTTCTTC
TRBJ2-1 | few | TRBD2 | TRBV5-1 | CASRLAPSSYNEQFF | TGCGCCAGCAGACTAGCGCCTAGCTCCTACAATGAGCAGTTCTTC
TRBJ2-1 | few | TRBD2 | TRBV6-5 | CASSYSTGLAATVGQFF | TGTGCCAGCAGTTACTCGACGGGACTAGCGGCCACGGTCGGGCAGTTCTTC
TRBJ1-1 | NA | NA | TRBV25-1 | CASSDRATEAFF | TGTGCCAGCAGTGACAGGGCCACTGAAGCTTTCTTT
TRBJ2-4 | NA | NA | TRBV6-2/TRBV6-3 | CASLGQIQNIQYF | TGTGCCAGCCTGGGGCAGATCCAAAACATTCAGTACTTC
TRBJ2-2 | NA | NA | TRBV10-3 | CAISEAVTNTGELFF | TGTGCCATCAGTGAAGCTGTAACGAACACCGGGGAGCTGTTTTTT
TRBJ2-7 | NA | NA | TRBV10-3 | CAIRSGGGLGYEQYF | TGTGCCATCAGGAGTGGAGGGGGACTTGGCTACGAGCAGTACTTC
TRBJ2-7 | many | NA | TRBV4-1 | CASSPLGWDGPYEQYF | TGCGCCAGCAGCCCCTTGGGCTGGGACGGCCCCTACGAGCAGTACTTC
TRBJ2-3 | NA | NA | TRBV7-2 | CANSLGDGREDTQYF | TGTGCCAACAGCTTAGGGGACGGACGGGAAGATACGCAGTATTTT
TRBJ2-3 | NA | NA | TRBV27 | CASSLDGISTDTQYF | TGTGCCAGCAGTTTAGACGGGATCTCCACAGATACGCAGTATTTT
TRBJ2-5 | NA | NA | TRBV12-3/TRBV12-4 | CASSPLPGSPEETQYF | TGTGCCAGCAGCCCCCTGCCGGGGAGTCCGGAAGAGACCCAGTACTTC
TRBJ2-7 | NA | TRBD1 | TRBV20-1 | CSARVPDRATHEQYF | TGCAGTGCTAGAGTTCCGGACAGGGCGACTCACGAGCAGTACTTC
TRBJ2-7 | NA | TRBD1 | TRBV12-3/TRBV12-4 | CASSLGGSGQVSSYEQYF | TGTGCCAGCAGTTTGGGGGGCTCGGGACAGGTCAGTTCCTACGAGCAGTACTTC
TRBJ2-3 | many | NA | TRBV30 | CASQFTDTQYF | TGTGCCTCCCAATTCACAGATACGCAGTATTTT
TRBJ1-4 | few | NA | TRBV10-3 | CAISEGGFTNEKLFF | TGTGCCATCAGTGAGGGGGGATTTACTAATGAAAAACTGTTTTTT
TRBJ2-4 | NA | NA | TRBV11-2 | CASSLSGGDIQYF | TGTGCCAGCAGCCTCAGCGGCGGGGACATTCAGTACTTC
TRBJ1-2 | NA | NA | TRBV6-2/TRBV6-3 | CASSKTGLYGYTF | TGTGCCAGCAGTAAGACAGGCCTCTATGGCTACACCTTC
TRBJ2-3 | NA | NA | TRBV27 | CASKGLALSTDTQYF | TGTGCCAGCAAAGGGCTAGCGCTTAGCACAGATACGCAGTATTTT